Listed below are T cell receptor beta chains from one sample, sequenced in a study of control samples from healthy donors and cancer patients. The repertoire was sequenced with immunoSEQ multiplex PCR; TCRdb's copy has only in-frame clones and lacks some. This sample has around 90,000 clones, with about 85% found just once. The source material was blood. These receptors all come from a woman aged 40 to 55 in good health. CDR3s include the opening cysteine and the closing phenylalanine or tryptophan. A D gene is named only where the DNA matches it firmly. Clone sizes are given selectively: once, few, many, or a class where the clone is expanded.

j_call: TRBJ1-2; v_call: TRBV4-1; d_call: -; clone_size: -; cdr3_aa: CASSRTGTDLYGYTF; cdr3_nt: TGCGCCAGCAGCCGCACCGGGACGGACCTTTATGGCTACACCTTC
j_call: TRBJ2-7; v_call: TRBV30; d_call: -; clone_size: -; cdr3_aa: CAWSVAAISYEQYF; cdr3_nt: TGTGCCTGGAGTGTTGCAGCCATCTCCTACGAGCAGTACTTC
j_call: TRBJ2-7; v_call: TRBV7-9; d_call: -; clone_size: -; cdr3_aa: CASSLAKGRLGRVYEQYF; cdr3_nt: TGTGCCAGCAGCTTAGCTAAAGGGCGACTTGGGAGAGTCTACGAGCAGTACTTC
j_call: TRBJ2-7; v_call: TRBV30; d_call: TRBD2; clone_size: -; cdr3_aa: CAWSDFFLAGGTYEQYF; cdr3_nt: TGTGCCTGGAGTGACTTCTTCCTAGCGGGGGGGACCTACGAGCAGTACTTC
j_call: TRBJ2-3; v_call: TRBV7-2; d_call: -; clone_size: -; cdr3_aa: CASSLYDSTSTDTQYF; cdr3_nt: TGTGCCAGCAGCCTGTACGACAGCACTAGCACAGATACGCAGTATTTT
j_call: TRBJ2-7; v_call: TRBV29-1; d_call: -; clone_size: medium-sized; cdr3_aa: CSVESTGTEQYF; cdr3_nt: TGCAGCGTTGAAAGCACAGGGACCGAGCAGTACTTC
j_call: TRBJ2-3; v_call: TRBV14; d_call: -; clone_size: -; cdr3_aa: CASSQVTGAGNTDTQYF; cdr3_nt: TGTGCCAGCAGCCAAGTAACCGGGGCTGGCAATACAGATACGCAGTATTTT
j_call: TRBJ2-7; v_call: TRBV7-7; d_call: -; clone_size: -; cdr3_aa: CASSLSSSYEQYF; cdr3_nt: TGTGCCAGCAGCTTAAGCAGTTCCTACGAGCAGTACTTC
j_call: TRBJ2-3; v_call: TRBV5-4; d_call: -; clone_size: -; cdr3_aa: CASSLAGFSTDTQYF; cdr3_nt: TGTGCCAGCAGCTTGGCGGGGTTCAGCACAGATACGCAGTATTTT
j_call: TRBJ2-7; v_call: TRBV12-3/TRBV12-4; d_call: -; clone_size: -; cdr3_aa: CASTLHISYEQYF; cdr3_nt: TGTGCCAGCACCCTTCACATTTCCTACGAGCAGTACTTC
j_call: TRBJ1-1; v_call: TRBV12-3/TRBV12-4; d_call: -; clone_size: -; cdr3_aa: CASSYATEAFF; cdr3_nt: TGTGCCAGCAGTTACGCCACTGAAGCTTTCTTT
j_call: TRBJ1-2; v_call: TRBV2; d_call: -; clone_size: -; cdr3_aa: CASSEDWTVYGYTF; cdr3_nt: TGTGCCAGCAGTGAAGACTGGACAGTCTATGGCTACACCTTC
j_call: TRBJ1-1; v_call: TRBV6-5; d_call: TRBD1; clone_size: few; cdr3_aa: CASRRDRGMNTEAFF; cdr3_nt: TGTGCCAGCAGGCGGGACAGGGGCATGAACACTGAAGCTTTCTTT
j_call: TRBJ1-5; v_call: TRBV12-3/TRBV12-4; d_call: -; clone_size: -; cdr3_aa: CASSPGPSLPQHF; cdr3_nt: TGTGCCAGCAGCCCCGGGCCTTCTTTGCCCCAGCATTTT
j_call: TRBJ2-7; v_call: TRBV11-3; d_call: -; clone_size: -; cdr3_aa: CASSPGGSQSYEQYF; cdr3_nt: TGTGCCAGCAGCCCAGGAGGGAGCCAATCCTACGAGCAGTACTTC
j_call: TRBJ1-5; v_call: TRBV6-1; d_call: TRBD1; clone_size: -; cdr3_aa: CASSEETGVHNQPQHF; cdr3_nt: TGTGCCAGCAGTGAAGAGACAGGGGTTCACAATCAGCCCCAGCATTTT
j_call: TRBJ1-5; v_call: TRBV27; d_call: TRBD1; clone_size: few; cdr3_aa: CASSQTGGGQPQHF; cdr3_nt: TGTGCCAGCAGCCAGACAGGGGGCGGTCAGCCCCAGCATTTT
j_call: TRBJ1-6; v_call: TRBV30; d_call: -; clone_size: -; cdr3_aa: CAWSPSLGSPLHF; cdr3_nt: TGTGCCTGGAGTCCCTCCCTCGGTTCACCCCTCCACTTT
j_call: TRBJ2-7; v_call: TRBV19; d_call: TRBD1; clone_size: -; cdr3_aa: CATAAGTASYEQYF; cdr3_nt: TGTGCCACCGCTGCCGGGACAGCCTCCTACGAGCAGTACTTC
j_call: TRBJ2-1; v_call: TRBV6-2/TRBV6-3; d_call: TRBD1; clone_size: -; cdr3_aa: CASSLAGGGYRFF; cdr3_nt: TGTGCCAGCAGTCTTGCAGGGGGCGGGTATCGGTTCTTC
j_call: TRBJ2-3; v_call: TRBV7-2; d_call: -; clone_size: -; cdr3_aa: CASSLVRVWDTQYF; cdr3_nt: TGTGCCAGCAGCTTAGTCCGGGTTTGGGATACGCAGTATTTT
j_call: TRBJ1-4; v_call: TRBV27; d_call: TRBD1; clone_size: -; cdr3_aa: CASRLDRESEKLFF; cdr3_nt: TGTGCCAGCCGATTAGACAGGGAGAGTGAAAAACTGTTTTTT
j_call: TRBJ2-3; v_call: TRBV5-1; d_call: -; clone_size: few; cdr3_aa: CASSLGGSGGTDTQYF; cdr3_nt: TGCGCCAGCAGCTTGGGGGGTTCGGGCGGCACAGATACGCAGTATTTT
j_call: TRBJ2-5; v_call: TRBV5-1; d_call: -; clone_size: -; cdr3_aa: CASSFNGQYQETQYF; cdr3_nt: TGCGCCAGCAGCTTTAACGGTCAATACCAAGAGACCCAGTACTTC
j_call: TRBJ1-1; v_call: TRBV6-2/TRBV6-3; d_call: TRBD1; clone_size: few; cdr3_aa: CASSGRSTWDRTTEAFF; cdr3_nt: TGTGCCAGCAGTGGACGATCAACATGGGACAGGACTACTGAAGCTTTCTTT
j_call: TRBJ1-5; v_call: TRBV9; d_call: -; clone_size: -; cdr3_aa: CASSVNSGPDQPQHF; cdr3_nt: TGTGCCAGCAGCGTAAATTCTGGCCCAGATCAGCCCCAGCATTTT
j_call: TRBJ1-1; v_call: TRBV27; d_call: -; clone_size: -; cdr3_aa: CASSLSHSVGSHTEAFF; cdr3_nt: TGTGCCAGCAGTTTATCCCATTCGGTGGGAAGTCACACTGAAGCTTTCTTT
j_call: TRBJ1-2; v_call: TRBV15; d_call: -; clone_size: -; cdr3_aa: CATSRIKGTNYGYTF; cdr3_nt: TGTGCCACCAGCAGGATTAAGGGTACCAACTATGGCTACACCTTC
j_call: TRBJ1-1; v_call: TRBV24-1; d_call: -; clone_size: -; cdr3_aa: CATSGGDTEAFF; cdr3_nt: TGTGCCACCAGTGGAGGGGACACTGAAGCTTTCTTT
j_call: TRBJ1-2; v_call: TRBV30; d_call: -; clone_size: -; cdr3_aa: CAWSLSLGGGYGYTF; cdr3_nt: TGTGCCTGGAGCCTCTCTCTCGGGGGGGGCTATGGCTACACCTTC
j_call: TRBJ1-1; v_call: TRBV20-1; d_call: -; clone_size: -; cdr3_aa: CNPGRSSEAFF; cdr3_nt: TGCAACCCCGGACGTTCGAGTGAAGCTTTCTTT
j_call: TRBJ2-7; v_call: TRBV7-2; d_call: TRBD1; clone_size: -; cdr3_aa: CASSPRQGASSYEQYF; cdr3_nt: TGTGCCAGCAGCCCCCGACAGGGGGCTAGCTCCTACGAGCAGTACTTC
j_call: TRBJ1-1; v_call: TRBV11-1; d_call: -; clone_size: few; cdr3_aa: CASSLEYEDTEAFF; cdr3_nt: TGTGCCAGCAGCTTAGAATACGAGGACACTGAAGCTTTCTTT
j_call: TRBJ1-2; v_call: TRBV13; d_call: -; clone_size: -; cdr3_aa: CASSYNEYGYTF; cdr3_nt: TGTGCCAGCAGCTACAACGAATATGGCTACACCTTC
j_call: TRBJ1-2; v_call: TRBV29-1; d_call: -; clone_size: -; cdr3_aa: CSVETGGYTF; cdr3_nt: TGCAGCGTTGAAACAGGAGGCTACACCTTC
j_call: TRBJ2-7; v_call: TRBV3-1/TRBV3-2; d_call: TRBD2; clone_size: few; cdr3_aa: CASSLQSGTSCGHGPYEQYF; cdr3_nt: TGTGCCAGCAGCCTTCAATCCGGGACTAGCTGCGGCCATGGGCCCTACGAGCAGTACTTC
j_call: TRBJ2-7; v_call: TRBV7-2; d_call: TRBD2; clone_size: -; cdr3_aa: CASSRTSLYEQYF; cdr3_nt: TGTGCCAGCAGCCGGACTAGTCTCTACGAGCAGTACTTC
j_call: TRBJ1-2; v_call: TRBV18; d_call: TRBD1; clone_size: -; cdr3_aa: CASSPRQGWSYGYTF; cdr3_nt: TGTGCCAGCTCACCTAGACAGGGTTGGAGCTATGGCTACACCTTC
j_call: TRBJ1-1; v_call: TRBV27; d_call: TRBD1; clone_size: few; cdr3_aa: CASSTTGRTEAFF; cdr3_nt: TGTGCCAGCAGTACGACAGGGAGGACTGAAGCTTTCTTT
j_call: TRBJ1-1; v_call: TRBV7-2; d_call: TRBD1; clone_size: once; cdr3_aa: CASSDRTGQGRNTEAFF; cdr3_nt: TGTGCCAGCAGCGATAGAACGGGACAGGGAAGGAACACTGAAGCTTTCTTT
j_call: TRBJ2-7; v_call: TRBV7-6; d_call: TRBD1; clone_size: -; cdr3_aa: CASSFNRGKSYEQYF; cdr3_nt: TGTGCCAGCAGCTTTAACAGGGGGAAATCCTACGAGCAGTACTTC
j_call: TRBJ1-2; v_call: TRBV4-3; d_call: TRBD1; clone_size: -; cdr3_aa: CASSQENSDRGGYTF; cdr3_nt: TGCGCCAGCAGCCAAGAAAATTCGGACAGGGGTGGCTACACCTTC
j_call: TRBJ1-1; v_call: TRBV19; d_call: TRBD1; clone_size: few; cdr3_aa: CASSFRDRSVAFF; cdr3_nt: TGTGCCAGTAGTTTCCGGGACAGGAGCGTTGCTTTCTTT
j_call: TRBJ2-5; v_call: TRBV30; d_call: -; clone_size: -; cdr3_aa: CAWGWGPETQYF; cdr3_nt: TGTGCCTGGGGTTGGGGCCCCGAGACCCAGTACTTC
j_call: TRBJ2-7; v_call: TRBV5-1; d_call: TRBD1; clone_size: few; cdr3_aa: CASSPDRGGEQYF; cdr3_nt: TGCGCCAGCAGCCCGGACAGGGGCGGCGAGCAGTACTTC